This T cell receptor beta chain was captured in a study of blood T cell repertoires in COVID-19. About the research overall: The analysed material was cDNA or gDNA that came from T cells, B-cell-depleted T cells, or PBMCs.

Each participant's cohort was designated according to participant-reported clinical history. A case of COVID-19 had been met by exposed participants within 2 weeks before study entry. In the source study's methods: Estimation of nucleated cell counts was performed using reference gene primer amplification. The table came from immunoSEQ multiplex PCR; TCRdb's copy has only in-frame clones and leaves some out. V, J and clone size were drawn from that table, and D and trimming were deduced from the DNA. Among some 240,000 clones, about 88% were seen once, and the ten largest hold 6.6%. CDR1 is SGDLS, CDR2 YYNGEE, per germline. After removal of 2 bases from V and 5 bases from J, the junction contained 8 bases not matched to a gene. The length of the CDR3 is 15 residues.

The material sequenced was PBMCs or T cells enriched from blood (not recorded which). The chain carries TRBV9 and TRBJ1-1; 8 nucleotides agree with TRBD1. The TCR sequence derives from a woman between 45 and 60 years old who had been exposed to COVID-19. Here the CDR3 reads CASSVVTGGRTEAFF. The CDR3 DNA follows: TGTGCCAGCAGCGTCGTCACAGGGGGACGGACTGAAGCTTTCTTT.